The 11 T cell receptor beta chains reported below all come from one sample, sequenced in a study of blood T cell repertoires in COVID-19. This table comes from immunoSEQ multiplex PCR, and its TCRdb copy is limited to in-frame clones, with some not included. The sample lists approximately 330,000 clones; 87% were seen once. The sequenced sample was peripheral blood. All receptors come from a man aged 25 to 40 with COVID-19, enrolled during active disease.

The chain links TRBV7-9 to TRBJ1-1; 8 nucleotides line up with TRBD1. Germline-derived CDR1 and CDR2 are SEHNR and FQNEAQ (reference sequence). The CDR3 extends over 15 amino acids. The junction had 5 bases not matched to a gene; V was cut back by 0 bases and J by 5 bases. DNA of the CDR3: TGTGCCAGCAGCTTAGCGCAGGGGGCGGTTACTGAAGCTTTCTTT. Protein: CASSLAQGAVTEAFF.

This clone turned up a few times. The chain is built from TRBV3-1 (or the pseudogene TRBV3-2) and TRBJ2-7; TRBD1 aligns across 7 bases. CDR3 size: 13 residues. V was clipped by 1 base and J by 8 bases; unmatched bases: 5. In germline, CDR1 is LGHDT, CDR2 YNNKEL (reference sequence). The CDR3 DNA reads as TGTGCCAGCAGCCAAGGACAGGGCCATAAGCAGTACTTC. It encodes CASSQGQGHKQYF.

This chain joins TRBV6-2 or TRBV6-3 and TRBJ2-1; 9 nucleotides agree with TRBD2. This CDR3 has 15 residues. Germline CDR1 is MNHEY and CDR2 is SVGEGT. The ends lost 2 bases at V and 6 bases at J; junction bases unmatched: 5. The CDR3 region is CASSYSGGRGNEQFF. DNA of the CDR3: TGTGCCAGCAGTTACAGCGGGGGGAGGGGCAATGAGCAGTTCTTC.

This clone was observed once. CDR3 in DNA: TGTGCCAGCAGTCCTGAGACAGGGGGAAATCAGCCCCAGCATTTT. Its translation is CASSPETGGNQPQHF. The chain uses TRBV2 and TRBJ1-5, with TRBD1 matching 9 bases. Trimming at V came to 5 bases and at J to 4 bases, leaving 6 bases not matched to a gene. This CDR3 region has 15 residues. Per the germline V gene, CDR1 is SNHLY and CDR2 is FYNNEI.

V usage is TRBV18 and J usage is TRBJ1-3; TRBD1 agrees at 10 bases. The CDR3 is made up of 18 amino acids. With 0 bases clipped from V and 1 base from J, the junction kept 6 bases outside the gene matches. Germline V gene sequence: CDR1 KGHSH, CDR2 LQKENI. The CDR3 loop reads CASSPPGTGAYSGNTIYF. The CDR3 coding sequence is TGTGCCAGCTCACCACCCGGGACAGGGGCCTATTCTGGAAACACCATATATTTT. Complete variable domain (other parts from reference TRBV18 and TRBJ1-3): NAGVMQNPRHLVRRRGQEARLRCSPMKGHSHVYWYRQLPEEGLKFMVYLQKENIIDESGMPKERFSAEFPKEGPSILRIQQVVRGDSAAYFCASSPPGTGAYSGNTIYFGEGSWLTVV.

CDR3 loop: CASSLPAATTSTDTQYF. CDR3 sequence (DNA): TGTGCCAGCAGTTTACCGGCAGCAACTACTAGCACAGATACGCAGTATTTT. The V gene is TRBV28, the J gene TRBJ2-3, with D unresolved. The V gene's germline CDR1 is MDHEN and CDR2 SYDVKM. Trimming left V 2 bases short and J 0 bases short, with 15 bases between. The CDR3 totals 17 residues.

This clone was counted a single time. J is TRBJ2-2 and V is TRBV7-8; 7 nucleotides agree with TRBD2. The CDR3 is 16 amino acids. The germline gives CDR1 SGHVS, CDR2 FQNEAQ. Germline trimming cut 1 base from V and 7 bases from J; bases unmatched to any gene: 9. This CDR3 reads CASSLGRGLMGGELFF. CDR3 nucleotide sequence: TGTGCCAGCAGCTTAGGTCGGGGACTAATGGGCGGGGAGCTGTTTTTT.

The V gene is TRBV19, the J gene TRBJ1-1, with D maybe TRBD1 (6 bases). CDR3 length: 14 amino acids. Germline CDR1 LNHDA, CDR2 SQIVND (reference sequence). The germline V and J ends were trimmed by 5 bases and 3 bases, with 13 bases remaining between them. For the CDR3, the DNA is TGTGCCAGTAGTGGGGGCCCCCAAGACACTGAAGCTTTCTTT. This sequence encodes CASSGGPQDTEAFF.

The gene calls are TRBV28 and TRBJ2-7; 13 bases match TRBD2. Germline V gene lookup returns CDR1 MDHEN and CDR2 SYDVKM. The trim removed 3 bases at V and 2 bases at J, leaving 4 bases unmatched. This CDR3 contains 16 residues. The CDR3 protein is CASSLAGTSGTYEQYF. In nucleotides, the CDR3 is TGTGCCAGCAGTTTGGCCGGGACTAGCGGGACCTACGAGCAGTACTTC.

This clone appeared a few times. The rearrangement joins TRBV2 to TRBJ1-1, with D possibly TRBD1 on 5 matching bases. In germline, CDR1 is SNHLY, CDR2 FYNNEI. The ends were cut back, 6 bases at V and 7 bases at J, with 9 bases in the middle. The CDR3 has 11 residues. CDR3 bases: TGTGCCAGCAGAGAGACAGTTGAAGCTTTCTTT. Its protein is CASRETVEAFF.

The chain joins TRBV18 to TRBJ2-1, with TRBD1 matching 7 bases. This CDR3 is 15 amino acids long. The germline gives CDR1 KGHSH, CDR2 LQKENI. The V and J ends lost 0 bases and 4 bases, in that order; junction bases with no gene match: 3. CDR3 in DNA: TGTGCCAGCTCACCACCCGGGACAGTATACAATGAGCAGTTCTTC. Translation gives CASSPPGTVYNEQFF.